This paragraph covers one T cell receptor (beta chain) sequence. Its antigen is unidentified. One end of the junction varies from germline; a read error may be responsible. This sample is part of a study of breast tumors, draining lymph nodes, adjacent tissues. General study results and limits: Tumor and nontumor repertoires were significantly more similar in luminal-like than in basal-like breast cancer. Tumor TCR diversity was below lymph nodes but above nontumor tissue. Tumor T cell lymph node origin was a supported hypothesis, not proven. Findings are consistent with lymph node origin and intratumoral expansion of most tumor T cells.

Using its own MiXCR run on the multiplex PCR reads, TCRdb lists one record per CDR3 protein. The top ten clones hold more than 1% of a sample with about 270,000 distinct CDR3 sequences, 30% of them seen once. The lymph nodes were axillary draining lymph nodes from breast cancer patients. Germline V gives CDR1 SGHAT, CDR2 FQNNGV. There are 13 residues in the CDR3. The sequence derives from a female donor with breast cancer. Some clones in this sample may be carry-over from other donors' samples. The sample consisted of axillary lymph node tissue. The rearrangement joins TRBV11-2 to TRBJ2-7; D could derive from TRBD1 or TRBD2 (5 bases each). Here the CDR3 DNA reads TGTGCCAGCAGCTTGAGGGGCTCCTCCGAGCAGTACTTC. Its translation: CASSLRGSSEQYF.